Following are 25 T cell receptor beta chains from one sample sequenced in a study of blood T cells in healthy people across ages. Primers used in a second PCR of about 6 to 11 cycles were a sample-barcoded 5' primer and a J-beta primer mix. Each CDR3 protein is one row after TCRdb ran MiXCR on the 5' RACE reads. The sample lists 1.5 million to 2 million distinct CDR3 sequences, roughly 30% occurring once. What was sequenced was blood. Source of these receptors: a woman in her 30s in good health.

This clonotype was detected ten times or more. The chain combines TRBV7-3 with TRBJ1-4; no clear D. The V gene's germline CDR1 is SGHTA and CDR2 FQGTGA. The CDR3 extends over 10 amino acids. The V and J ends lost 6 bases and 8 bases respectively, with 4 bases between them. In nucleotides, the CDR3 is TGTGCCAGCAGTCGCGAAAAACTGTTTTTT. This encodes CASSREKLFF.

This rearrangement joins TRBV20-1 to TRBJ2-2, with 7 nucleotides matching TRBD1. The junction had 13 bases not matched to a gene; V was cut back by 3 bases and J by 3 bases. There are 17 residues in the CDR3. The germline V gene has CDR1 DFQATT and CDR2 SNEGSKA (reference sequence). The CDR3 region is CSARDPERGRHTGELFF. The CDR3 DNA is TGCAGTGCTAGGGATCCGGAGAGGGGGCGCCACACCGGGGAGCTGTTTTTT.

Ten or more counts support this clonotype. The V gene is TRBV4-1, the J gene TRBJ2-5, with D maybe TRBD1 (7 bases). The CDR3 runs 17 residues. Germline V gene lookup returns CDR1 MGHRA and CDR2 YSYEKL. Trimming left V 1 base short and J 4 bases short, with 19 bases between. CDR3: CASSQGRQGLLPETQYF. The DNA of the CDR3 is TGCGCCAGCAGCCAAGGCAGACAGGGACTCCTGCCAGAGACCCAGTACTTC.

The sample holds a few counts of this clonotype. The gene calls are TRBV29-1 and TRBJ2-3; 8 nucleotides line up with TRBD1. The CDR3 length is 13 residues. V lost 4 bases and J lost 3; bases outside the gene matches: 3. Germline CDR1 reads SQVTM; CDR2 reads ANQGSEA. The CDR3 DNA reads TGCAGCGTTGGAAGGACAGGGACAGATACGCAGTATTTT. Its translation is CSVGRTGTDTQYF.

The chain employs TRBV6-2 or TRBV6-3 and TRBJ1-5; weak D call: TRBD1 (6 bases). Deletions cut 2 bases from V and 2 bases from J, with 10 bases between. The length of the CDR3 is 15 residues. Germline CDR1 and CDR2: MNHEY and SVGEGT. The DNA of the CDR3 is TGTGCCAGCAGTTACACAGGGTATGGCAATCAGCCCCAGCATTTT. As protein: CASSYTGYGNQPQHF.

V is TRBV29-1 and J is TRBJ1-2; D ambiguous. The CDR3 loop spans 14 amino acids. Germline V CDR1 and CDR2: SQVTM, ANQGSEA. V dropped 0 bases and J dropped 8 bases, with 16 bases sitting between them. The DNA for the CDR3 is TGCAGCGTTGAAGATCGGTTTTTGGGGAAGGGCTACACCTTC. This encodes CSVEDRFLGKGYTF.

Of note for this clonotype: This may come from a read error, since a much larger clone is one base off. The chain recombines TRBV20-1 with TRBJ2-1, with a tentative D call TRBD2 (5 bases). The V gene's germline CDR1 is DFQATT and CDR2 SNEGSKA (reference sequence). Trimming cost V 6 bases and J 3 bases, with 18 bases left between them. This CDR3 is built from 15 residues. CDR3 residues: CSAQLVGALYNEQFF. The CDR3 nucleotides read TGCAGTGCCCAGCTAGTGGGAGCTCTCTACAATGAGCAGTTCTTC.

In DNA form, the CDR3 reads TGTGCCAGCAGCTTTGGGGCCGCTACTAGAGCTTTCTTT. It translates to CASSFGAATRAFF. The chain combines TRBV11-1 with TRBJ1-1; TRBD1 might be the D (5 bases). The length of the CDR3 is 13 residues. Germline CDR1 SGHAT, CDR2 FQDESV (reference sequence). V lost 3 bases and J lost 10, with 15 bases in between.

This clonotype was seen a handful of times. This chain connects TRBV12-3 or TRBV12-4 to TRBJ1-3; D unclear. This CDR3 region has 14 residues. V gave up 2 bases and J gave up 0 bases, with 5 bases separating them. The CDR3 spells CASSLRYSGNTIYF. CDR3 sequence (DNA): TGTGCCAGCAGTTTAAGGTACTCTGGAAACACCATATATTTT.

This clonotype came up a few times. The chain recombines TRBV2 with TRBJ2-3, with TRBD2 matching over 7 bases. V shed 2 bases, J shed 4 bases, and the junction held 9 bases outside the gene matches. The germline V gene encodes CDR1 SNHLY and CDR2 FYNNEI. The CDR3 covers 16 residues. The CDR3: CASSESGREWADTQYF. The CDR3 DNA reads as TGTGCCAGCAGTGAATCGGGGCGGGAGTGGGCAGATACGCAGTATTTT.

The chain combines TRBV7-3 with TRBJ2-6; the D gene is possibly TRBD2 (6 bases). V shed 4 bases and J shed 13 bases, with 11 bases lying between them. This CDR3 is built from 12 residues. Germline CDR1 reads SGHTA; CDR2 reads FQGTGA. For the CDR3, the DNA is TGTGCCAGCAGCTCATCCGGGGGAGTCCTGACTTTC. Translating it yields CASSSSGGVLTF.

This chain joins TRBV28 and TRBJ1-4, with a weak D call TRBD1 (6 bases). CDR1 and CDR2 from the germline V gene are MDHEN and SYDVKM. This CDR3 region has 13 residues. V lost 9 bases and J lost 4, with 12 bases in between. The CDR3 region has the DNA TGTGCCAGTCGGACAGCCCTTAATGAAAAACTGTTTTTT. It codes for CASRTALNEKLFF.

This rearrangement joins TRBV15 to TRBJ2-7; tentative D call: TRBD1 (7 bases). V shed 5 bases and J shed 4 bases, with 27 bases lying between them. The CDR3 is 18 amino acids. Germline CDR1 is LNHNV and CDR2 is YYDKDF (reference sequence). The CDR3 nucleotides are TGTGCCACCAGCCGAGTACTAGACAGGGAAAGTCGGGGGTACGAGCAGTACTTC. This gives the protein CATSRVLDRESRGYEQYF.

This rearrangement joins TRBV20-1 to TRBJ2-2, with a possible D match to TRBD2 (5 bases). The CDR3 loop spans 13 amino acids. The germline V gene encodes CDR1 DFQATT and CDR2 SNEGSKA (reference sequence). Trimming took 3 bases from V and 4 from J, leaving 9 bases between them. CDR3 residues: CSASTAGTGELFF. CDR3 nucleotide sequence: TGCAGTGCTAGCACGGCGGGCACCGGGGAGCTGTTTTTT.

Points on this clonotype: A much more abundant neighbour one base away suggests this may be a read error. The rearrangement uses TRBV29-1 and TRBJ2-5; 8 bases match TRBD2. V dropped 1 base and J dropped 11; count of bases not matched to a gene: 15. Per the germline V gene, CDR1 is SQVTM and CDR2 is ANQGSEA. CDR3 length: 15 residues. CDR3 sequence reads: CSVEAGAGVSYVQYF. The DNA of the CDR3 is TGCAGCGTTGAAGCAGGAGCGGGAGTTTCCTACGTGCAGTACTTC.

The CDR3 coding sequence is TGCAGTGCTAGAGATTATAAGAGAAACCTCTATGGCTACACCTTC. Translation gives CSARDYKRNLYGYTF. V gene TRBV20-1 combines with J gene TRBJ1-2; D ambiguous. This CDR3 contains 15 residues. CDR1 DFQATT and CDR2 SNEGSKA come from the germline V gene (reference sequence). Trimming cost V 0 bases and J 4 bases, with 15 bases left between them.

The CDR3 loop reads CASSLAPGQQFF. The CDR3 nucleotides read TGTGCCAGCAGCTTGGCACCGGGACAGCAGTTCTTC. The chain recombines TRBV7-3 with TRBJ2-1; perhaps D is TRBD1 or TRBD2 (5 bases each). V was trimmed by 3 bases and J by 11 bases, leaving 11 bases between them. CDR1 is SGHTA and CDR2 is FQGTGA in the germline V gene. This CDR3 has 12 residues. The complete variable domain, with remaining parts taken from reference TRBV7-3 and TRBJ2-1, reads GAGVSQTPSNKVTEKGKYVELRCDPISGHTALYWYRQSLGQGPEFLIYFQGTGAADDSGLPNDRFFAVRPEGSVSTLKIQRTERGDSAVYLCASSLAPGQQFFGPGTRLTVL.

This clonotype was detected a few times. This rearrangement joins TRBV20-1 to TRBJ2-3; tentatively, D is TRBD1 (6 bases). This CDR3 is built from 13 residues. Germline V gives CDR1 DFQATT, CDR2 SNEGSKA (reference sequence). V dropped 8 bases and J dropped 5 bases, with 17 bases sitting between them. The CDR3 sequence: CSLIRGLGDTQYF. CDR3 DNA sequence: TGCAGTTTAATAAGGGGGTTAGGAGATACGCAGTATTTT.

V and J are TRBV21-1 and TRBJ2-7; TRBD1, as called in the table, went unchecked against the DNA. TRBV21-1 is a documented pseudogene. The CDR3 contains 15 residues. The CDR3 DNA sequence: TGTGCCAGCAGCAAAGCCCGGGAGCCCGGTAACGAGCAGTACTTC. Protein product: CASSKAREPGNEQYF.

V is TRBV28 and J is TRBJ2-3, with D uncertain. Trimming removed 7 bases at V and 1 base at J, with 6 bases between. Germline V gives CDR1 MDHEN, CDR2 SYDVKM. CDR3 length equals 12 residues. The CDR3 here is CASKGRTDTQYF. CDR3 coding DNA: TGTGCCAGCAAGGGCCGCACAGATACGCAGTATTTT.

This chain joins TRBV28 and TRBJ1-2, with D hard to call. V lost 4 bases, J lost 4 bases, and 16 bases lay in between. The CDR3 has 15 amino acids. Per the germline V gene, CDR1 is MDHEN and CDR2 is SYDVKM. The CDR3 nucleotides read TGTGCCAGCAGTTCCACACGGACCCTTAGCTATGGCTACACCTTC. This translates into CASSSTRTLSYGYTF.

This clonotype was seen a handful of times. The genes are TRBV6-2 or TRBV6-3 and TRBJ2-7; TRBD2 agrees at 12 bases. CDR3 length: 15 amino acids. The V gene end was trimmed by 6 bases and the J gene end by 5 bases; junction bases not matched to a gene: 8. Germline loops: CDR1 MNHEY, CDR2 SVGEGT. The CDR3 nucleotides read TGTGCCAGCAGGCCTCTAGCGGGAGGGCCCCACGAGCAGTACTTC. Translation gives CASRPLAGGPHEQYF.

In this sample, this clonotype turned up a few times. The V call is TRBV6-1, the J call TRBJ2-3; 11 bases are shared with TRBD2. The CDR3 covers 15 residues. The germline V gene has CDR1 MNHNS and CDR2 SASEGT. The J segment lost 0 bases and the V segment lost 7 bases, leaving 3 bases of the junction unmatched. The CDR3 DNA sequence: TGTGCCAGCACCAGGACTAGCGGGAGCACAGATACGCAGTATTTT. It specifies CASTRTSGSTDTQYF.

The J gene is TRBJ2-5, the V gene TRBV29-1; 11 positions match TRBD1. Germline V gives CDR1 SQVTM, CDR2 ANQGSEA. This CDR3 contains 18 residues. V trimming: 7 bases; J trimming: 2 bases; junction bases outside the gene matches: 18. The CDR3 DNA sequence: TGCAGCGCTGCCCGACTAGTGGGACAGGGGGGACGACAAGAGACCCAGTACTTC. Encoded protein: CSAARLVGQGGRQETQYF.

With respect to this clonotype: A much larger clone lies one base from this, so it may be a read error. The J gene is TRBJ2-3, the V gene TRBV12-3 or TRBV12-4; D not certain. The CDR3 extends over 13 amino acids. The V and J ends lost 5 bases and 2 bases respectively, with 8 bases between them. CDR3 in DNA: TGTGCCAGCAGTATAAGGTACACAGATACGCAGTATTTT. Protein sequence: CASSIRYTDTQYF.